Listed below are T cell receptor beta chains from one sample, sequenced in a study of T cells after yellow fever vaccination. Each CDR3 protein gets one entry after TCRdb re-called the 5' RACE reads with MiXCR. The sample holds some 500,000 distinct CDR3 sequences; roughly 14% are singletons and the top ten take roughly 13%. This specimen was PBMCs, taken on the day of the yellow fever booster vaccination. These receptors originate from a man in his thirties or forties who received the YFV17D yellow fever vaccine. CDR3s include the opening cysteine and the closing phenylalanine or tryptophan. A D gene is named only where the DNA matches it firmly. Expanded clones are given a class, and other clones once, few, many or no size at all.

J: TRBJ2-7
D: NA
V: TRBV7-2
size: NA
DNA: TGTGCCAGCAGCTTAGCCGGGGCAGGGTTAGGTTACGAGCAGTACTTC
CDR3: CASSLAGAGLGYEQYF

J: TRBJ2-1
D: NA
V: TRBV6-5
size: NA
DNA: TGTGCCAGCAGTTACTCTCGGTTCTTGAGCTCCTACAATGAGCAGTTCTTC
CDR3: CASSYSRFLSSYNEQFF

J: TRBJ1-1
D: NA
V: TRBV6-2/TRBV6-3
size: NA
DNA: TGTGCCAGCACTTGGGGGAACACTGAAGCTTTCTTT
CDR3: CASTWGNTEAFF

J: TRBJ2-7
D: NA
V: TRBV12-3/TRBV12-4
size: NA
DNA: TGTGCCAGCAGTTTTAGGCCGAGCGAGCAGTACTTC
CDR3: CASSFRPSEQYF

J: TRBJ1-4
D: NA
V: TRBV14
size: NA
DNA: TGTGCCAGCAGCCAATGGGGGCAGGGAAATGAAAAACTGTTTTTT
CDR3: CASSQWGQGNEKLFF

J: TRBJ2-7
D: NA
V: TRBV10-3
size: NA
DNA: TGTGCCATCAGTGAGACAGCCTACGAGCAGTACTTC
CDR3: CAISETAYEQYF

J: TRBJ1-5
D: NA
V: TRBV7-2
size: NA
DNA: TGTGCCAGCAGCTTTCCTGGTAAGCCCCAGCATTTT
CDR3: CASSFPGKPQHF

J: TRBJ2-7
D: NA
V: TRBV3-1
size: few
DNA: TGTGCCAGCAGCCAACCTATCACAGGCCGACGGGGCTCCGAGCAGTACTTC
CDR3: CASSQPITGRRGSEQYF

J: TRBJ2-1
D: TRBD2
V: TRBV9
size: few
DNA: TGTGCCAGCAGCGTAGTCCCTAGCGGGTCCTACAATGAGCAGTTCTTC
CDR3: CASSVVPSGSYNEQFF

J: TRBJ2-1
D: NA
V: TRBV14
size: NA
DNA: TGTGCCAGCAGCTACAACAATGGCTATGAGCAGTTCTTC
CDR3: CASSYNNGYEQFF

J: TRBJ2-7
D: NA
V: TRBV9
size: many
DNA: TGTGCCAGCAGCGGGCAGGGGACCTACGAGCAGTACTTC
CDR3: CASSGQGTYEQYF

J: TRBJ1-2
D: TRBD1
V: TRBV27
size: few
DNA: TGTGCCAGCAGTGACCGACAGGGCGCCTATGGCTACACCTTC
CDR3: CASSDRQGAYGYTF

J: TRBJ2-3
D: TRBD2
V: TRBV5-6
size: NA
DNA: TGTGCCAGCAGCTCCCCTGGCGGGAGGAGGGGGAGCACAGATACGCAGTATTTT
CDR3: CASSSPGGRRGSTDTQYF

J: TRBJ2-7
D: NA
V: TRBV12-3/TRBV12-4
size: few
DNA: TGTGCCAGCAGCCCCCAGGGGAGAGGCTACGAGCAGTACTTC
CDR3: CASSPQGRGYEQYF

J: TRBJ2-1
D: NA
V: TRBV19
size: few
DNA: TGTGCCAGTATAGGAAGGCCGTACAATGAGCAGTTCTTC
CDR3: CASIGRPYNEQFF

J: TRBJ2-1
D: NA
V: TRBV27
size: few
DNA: TGTGCCAGCAGTGGGGCGGTATACAATGAGCAGTTCTTC
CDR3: CASSGAVYNEQFF

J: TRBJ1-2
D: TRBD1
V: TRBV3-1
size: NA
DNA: TGTGCCAGCAGCCAAGGGGACAGGGAACAAGGCTACACCTTC
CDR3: CASSQGDREQGYTF

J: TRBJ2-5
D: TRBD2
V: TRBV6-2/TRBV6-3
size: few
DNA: TGTGCCAGCAGCCGTACTAGCGGGAGTGAGACCCAGTACTTC
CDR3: CASSRTSGSETQYF

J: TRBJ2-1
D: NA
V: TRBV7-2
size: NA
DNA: TGTGCCAGCAGCTTGTTCCTCCTGGGGGCCCTACAGTTCTTC
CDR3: CASSLFLLGALQFF

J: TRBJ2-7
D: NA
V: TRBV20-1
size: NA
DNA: TGCAGTGCTAGAGAGGAAGGCAGGTTCCCCTACTACGAGCAGTACTTC
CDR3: CSAREEGRFPYYEQYF

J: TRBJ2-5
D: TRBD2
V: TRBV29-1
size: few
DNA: TGCAGCGTTCAAGCGGGAGGGCCAGGAGAGACCCAGTACTTC
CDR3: CSVQAGGPGETQYF

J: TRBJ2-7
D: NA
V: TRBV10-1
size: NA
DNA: TGCGCCAGCAGTCCGGGACCCGTTGGGTACGAGCAGTACTTC
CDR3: CASSPGPVGYEQYF

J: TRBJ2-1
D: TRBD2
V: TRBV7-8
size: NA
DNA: TGTGCCAGCAGCTTCGCGGGAGGGCCGGGTGAGCAGTTCTTC
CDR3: CASSFAGGPGEQFF

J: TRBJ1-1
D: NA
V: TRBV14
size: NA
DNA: TGTGCCAGCAGCCCCGGTTGGGGCAGGAACACTGAAGCTTTCTTT
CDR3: CASSPGWGRNTEAFF

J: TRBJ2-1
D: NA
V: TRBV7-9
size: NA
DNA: TGTGCCAGCAGCTTAGGACGGAGGGGGTACAATGAGCAGTTCTTC
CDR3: CASSLGRRGYNEQFF

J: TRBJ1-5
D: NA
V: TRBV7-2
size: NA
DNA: TGTGCCAGCAGCTTACCGGATAGCAATCAGCCCCAGCATTTT
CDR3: CASSLPDSNQPQHF

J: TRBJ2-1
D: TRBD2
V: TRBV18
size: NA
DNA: TGTGCCAGCTCACCATTTGAAGTAGCGGGAGTTGAGCAGTTCTTC
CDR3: CASSPFEVAGVEQFF

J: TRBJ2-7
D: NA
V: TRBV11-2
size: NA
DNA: TGTGCCAGCAGCTCCGGGGCCCAAGGCGACGAGCAGTACTTC
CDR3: CASSSGAQGDEQYF

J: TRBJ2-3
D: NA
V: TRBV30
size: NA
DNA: TGTGCCTGGAGTGTACTACGCAGCACAGATACGCAGTATTTT
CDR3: CAWSVLRSTDTQYF

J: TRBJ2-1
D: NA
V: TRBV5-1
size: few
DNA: TGCGCCAGCAGCTTGATAGCGGTCAATGAGCAGTTCTTC
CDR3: CASSLIAVNEQFF

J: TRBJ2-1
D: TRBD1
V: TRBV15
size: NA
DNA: TGTGCCACCAGCAGAGAGAGGACAGGGGGATTTAATGAGCAGTTCTTC
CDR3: CATSRERTGGFNEQFF

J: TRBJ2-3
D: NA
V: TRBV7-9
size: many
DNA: TGTGCCAGCAGCCTCCCGATTGGTACGCAGTATTTT
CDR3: CASSLPIGTQYF

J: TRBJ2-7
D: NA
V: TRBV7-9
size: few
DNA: TGTGCCAGCAGCTTATGGCCAGACAGGAGCTCCTACGAGCAGTACTTC
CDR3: CASSLWPDRSSYEQYF

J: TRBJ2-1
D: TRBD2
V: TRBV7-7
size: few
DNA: TGTGCTAGCAGCTCCCAAGCGGGAGGAAATGAGCAGTTCTTC
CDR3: CASSSQAGGNEQFF

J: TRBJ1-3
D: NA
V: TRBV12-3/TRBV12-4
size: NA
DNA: TGTGCCAGCAGGATCAGCGACAGTGGAAACACCATATATTTT
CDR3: CASRISDSGNTIYF

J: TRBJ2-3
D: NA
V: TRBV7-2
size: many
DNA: TGTGCCAGCAGCTTATGGGGTCTGGTTTTTGATACGCAGTATTTT
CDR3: CASSLWGLVFDTQYF

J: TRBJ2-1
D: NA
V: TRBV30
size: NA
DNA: TGTGCCTGGAGGGCGGCTCGAAGCCAAGAGCAGTTCTTC
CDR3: CAWRAARSQEQFF

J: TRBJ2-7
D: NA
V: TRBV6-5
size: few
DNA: TGTGCCAGCAGTTACTCACGCGCTCCGGGGAAGTCCTACGAGCAGTACTTC
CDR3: CASSYSRAPGKSYEQYF

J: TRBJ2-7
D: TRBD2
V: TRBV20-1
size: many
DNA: TGCAGTGCTAGGGGACTAGCGAACGAGCAGTACTTC
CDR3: CSARGLANEQYF

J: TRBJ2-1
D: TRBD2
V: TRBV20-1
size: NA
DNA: TGCAGTGCTAGATTTGCGGGAGGGCCTGACAATGAGCAGTTCTTC
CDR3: CSARFAGGPDNEQFF

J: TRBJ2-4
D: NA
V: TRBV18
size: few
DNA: TGTGCCAGCTCACCACCGGTGCGGGCATATGGCGGAGCCAAAAACATTCAGTACTTC
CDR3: CASSPPVRAYGGAKNIQYF

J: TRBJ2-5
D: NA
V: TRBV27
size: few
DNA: TGTGCCAGCGGTTCGGGGGGCGGACCTGGGTCGACCCAGTACTTC
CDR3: CASGSGGGPGSTQYF

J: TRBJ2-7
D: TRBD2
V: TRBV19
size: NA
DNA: TGTGCCAGTAGGGGACTAGCTGGTCTCGAGCAGTACTTC
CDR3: CASRGLAGLEQYF

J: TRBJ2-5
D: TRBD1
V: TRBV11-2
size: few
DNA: TGTGCCAGCAGCTTCGGTACAGGGGTGGAGACCCAGTACTTC
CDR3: CASSFGTGVETQYF

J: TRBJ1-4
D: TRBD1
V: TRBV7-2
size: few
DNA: TGTGCCAGCAGCGCGTGGGACAGTCATAATGAAAAACTGTTTTTT
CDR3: CASSAWDSHNEKLFF